The 22 T cell receptor beta chains presented below share a single source sample, sequenced in a study of cytotoxic CD8 clonotypes in ibrutinib-treated CLL. Produced via immunoSEQ multiplex PCR; TCRdb's table is partial and in-frame only. The sample includes 270,000 or so clones, roughly 76% seen only once; the top ten take around 5.1%. Source: PBMCs, taken at disease progression, from a patient treated with ibrutinib. These receptors all stem from a human donor with chronic lymphocytic leukemia.

Here the CDR3 reads CSVPQRASNTEAFF. In DNA form, the CDR3 reads TGCAGCGTGCCCCAAAGGGCGAGTAACACTGAAGCTTTCTTT. J is TRBJ1-1 and V is TRBV29-1, with D unclear. V gave up 6 bases and J gave up 2 bases, with 16 bases separating them. Per germline, CDR1 SQVTM and CDR2 ANQGSEA. The CDR3 runs to 14 residues. Complete variable domain (other parts from reference TRBV29-1 and TRBJ1-1): SAVISQKPSRDICQRGTSLTIQCQVDSQVTMMFWYRQQPGQSLTLIATANQGSEATYESGFVIDKFPISRPNLTFSTLTVSNMSPEDSSIYLCSVPQRASNTEAFFGQGTRLTVV.

As to this clone: The sample holds other DNA sequences that translate to the same CDR3. This chain connects TRBV9 to TRBJ2-1; no clear D. The CDR3 consists of 13 residues. Germline V gene lookup returns CDR1 SGDLS and CDR2 YYNGEE. Trimming stripped 7 bases from V and 4 bases from J, with 12 bases between. CDR3 in amino acids: CASSVAGYNEQFF. The CDR3 bases are TGTGCCAGCTCTGTGGCTGGATACAATGAGCAGTTCTTC.

This clone was picked up one time. This sequence joins TRBV9 and TRBJ2-7; perhaps D is TRBD1 or TRBD2 (5 bases each). The germline V gene has CDR1 SGDLS and CDR2 YYNGEE. The V end lost 0 bases, the J end lost 2 bases, and 12 bases lay between the germline ends. The CDR3 is made up of 15 amino acids. CDR3 amino acids: CASSVEGTETYEQYF. The CDR3 DNA follows: TGTGCCAGCAGCGTAGAGGGGACGGAGACCTACGAGCAGTACTTC.

The genes are TRBV14 and TRBJ1-5; 9 nucleotides line up with TRBD1. This CDR3 contains 17 residues. V shed 1 base, J shed 2 bases, and the junction held 6 bases outside the gene matches. Germline assignment: CDR1 SGHDN and CDR2 FVKESK. CDR3 nucleotide sequence: TGTGCCAGCAGCCAAGCAAGGACAGGGGTGGGCAATCAGCCCCAGCATTTT. It translates to CASSQARTGVGNQPQHF.

The genes are TRBV2 and TRBJ2-1; D is perhaps TRBD1 or TRBD2 (6 bases each). The CDR3 covers 15 residues. Germline V lookup: CDR1 SNHLY, CDR2 FYNNEI. Trimming took off 7 bases at V and 1 base at J, with 14 bases between the two ends. The CDR3 loop is CASKGGPWSYNEQFF. CDR3 sequence (DNA): TGTGCCAGCAAGGGGGGCCCGTGGTCCTACAATGAGCAGTTCTTC.

The J gene is TRBJ2-1, the V gene TRBV27, with 10 nucleotides matching TRBD2. CDR1 and CDR2 (germline): MNHEY, SMNVEV (reference sequence). The CDR3 length is 17 residues. V shed 6 bases, J shed 9 bases, and the junction held 17 bases outside the gene matches. The CDR3: CASSRIPGLARRSEQFF. Written as DNA, the CDR3 is TGTGCCAGCAGCCGAATTCCGGGACTAGCGAGGAGGAGTGAGCAGTTCTTC.

This chain connects TRBV28 to TRBJ1-3, with D perhaps matching TRBD1 (5 bases). The ends were cut back, 11 bases at V and 0 bases at J, with 17 bases in the middle. Per the germline V gene, CDR1 is MDHEN and CDR2 is SYDVKM. The CDR3 contains 15 residues. CDR3 in DNA: TGTGCCGCTGGGGGTCTTCCTCTCTCTGGAAACACCATATATTTT. Translated: CAAGGLPLSGNTIYF.

V gene TRBV5-1 combines with J gene TRBJ1-2; 7 bases agree with TRBD1. Germline V CDR1 and CDR2: SGHRS, YFSETQ. The CDR3 is 15 residues long. The V and J ends lost 4 bases and 5 bases, in that order; junction bases with no gene match: 11. CDR3 region: CASSLPDRRNYGYTF. The CDR3 DNA reads TGCGCCAGCAGCCTGCCGGACAGGAGGAATTATGGCTACACCTTC.

V and J are TRBV5-7 and TRBJ2-6; 9 positions agree with TRBD1. TRBV5-7 is labeled an ORF, and its function is uncertain. This CDR3 contains 19 residues. V trimming: 1 base; J trimming: 0 bases; junction bases outside the gene matches: 8. CDR3 in DNA: TGTGCCAGCAGCTTGTCTCGAGGACAGGGGTTCTCTGGGGCCAACGTCCTGACTTTC. It specifies CASSLSRGQGFSGANVLTF.

The chain carries TRBV25-1 and TRBJ2-5, with 10 bases fitting TRBD2. Germline lookup yields CDR1 MGHDK and CDR2 SYGVNS. V trimming: 6 bases; J trimming: 5 bases; junction bases outside the gene matches: 6. This CDR3 contains 14 residues. The CDR3 DNA sequence: TGTGCCAGCAGGACGAGCGGGAGGGCCGAGACCCAGTACTTC. The encoded protein is CASRTSGRAETQYF.

V usage is TRBV2 and J usage is TRBJ1-3; tentatively, D is TRBD1 (6 bases). The CDR3 is 16 amino acids. V lost 0 bases, J lost 2 bases, and 11 bases lay in between. Per the germline V gene, CDR1 is SNHLY and CDR2 is FYNNEI. The CDR3: CASSEAGGLTGNTIYF. CDR3 DNA sequence: TGTGCCAGCAGTGAAGCCGGGGGGCTTACTGGAAACACCATATATTTT.

V is TRBV10-1 and J is TRBJ2-1; D unresolved. CDR1 is WNHNN and CDR2 is SYGVQD in the germline V gene (reference sequence). V lost 3 bases and J 4 bases, leaving 7 bases between the germline ends. CDR3 length equals 13 residues. The CDR3 sequence is CASSDFGYNEQFF. As DNA, the CDR3 is TGCGCCAGCAGTGACTTTGGATACAATGAGCAGTTCTTC.

This chain joins TRBV29-1 and TRBJ2-5, with unresolved D. Germline V gene sequence: CDR1 SQVTM, CDR2 ANQGSEA. The V end lost 3 bases, the J end lost 1 base, and 0 bases lay between the germline ends. The CDR3 totals 10 residues. In nucleotides, the CDR3 is TGCAGCGTTGACCAAGAGACCCAGTACTTC. This sequence encodes CSVDQETQYF.

DNA of the CDR3: TGTGCCAGCAGACCCCAGGGGGAGGCCCAAGAGACCCAGTACTTC. Amino acid sequence: CASRPQGEAQETQYF. The chain has TRBV27 and TRBJ2-5, with D perhaps TRBD1 (7 bases). The ends were cut back, 6 bases at V and 1 base at J, with 15 bases in the middle. Germline V gene lookup returns CDR1 MNHEY and CDR2 SMNVEV (reference sequence). The CDR3 has 15 residues.

The rearrangement joins TRBV9 to TRBJ2-7; 9 positions match TRBD1. This CDR3 is 14 amino acids long. Germline V CDR1 and CDR2: SGDLS, YYNGEE. V trimming: 0 bases; J trimming: 3 bases; junction bases outside the gene matches: 1. The CDR3 nucleotides read TGTGCCAGCAGCGTAGAGGGACAGGGCTACGAGCAGTACTTC. Its protein is CASSVEGQGYEQYF. Using reference TRBV9 and TRBJ2-7 for the parts outside the CDR3, the full variable domain is DSGVTQTPKHLITATGQRVTLRCSPRSGDLSVYWYQQSLDQGLQFLIQYYNGEERAKGNILERFSAQQFPDLHSELNLSSLELGDSALYFCASSVEGQGYEQYFGPGTRLTVT.

J is TRBJ2-3 and V is TRBV6-5; maybe TRBD2 (5 bases). V gave up 4 bases and J gave up 2 bases, with 10 bases separating them. Germline values: CDR1 MNHEY, CDR2 SVGAGI. This CDR3 has 14 amino acids. CDR3 sequence reads: CASSFTRATDTQYF. CDR3 nucleotide sequence: TGTGCCAGCAGTTTCACTAGGGCCACAGATACGCAGTATTTT.

V and J are TRBV14 and TRBJ2-1; TRBD2 matches 8 bases. V lost 1 base and J lost 6; bases outside the gene matches: 14. This CDR3 is built from 18 residues. CDR1 is SGHDN and CDR2 is FVKESK in the germline V gene. CDR3 sequence: CASSQADRGTSRVNEQFF. CDR3 bases: TGTGCCAGCAGCCAAGCGGATCGGGGGACTAGTAGGGTCAATGAGCAGTTCTTC.

This chain uses TRBV19 with TRBJ2-5, with a weak D call TRBD2 (6 bases). The CDR3 length is 13 residues. Trimming left V 4 bases short and J 5 bases short, with 11 bases between. Germline CDR1 is LNHDA and CDR2 is SQIVND (reference sequence). The CDR3 here is CASSSFGGETQYF. As DNA, the CDR3 is TGTGCCAGTAGTAGCTTCGGAGGGGAGACCCAGTACTTC.

This chain connects TRBV6-1 to TRBJ2-7; TRBD1 is a possible D gene (7 bases). Germline CDR1 is MNHNS and CDR2 is SASEGT. The CDR3 contains 13 residues. V gave up 6 bases and J gave up 4 bases, with 13 bases separating them. CDR3 bases: TGTGCCAGCAGGGCAGGGGGGTATTACGAGCAGTACTTC. Amino acids: CASRAGGYYEQYF.

The V and J genes are TRBV29-1 and TRBJ2-7; D ambiguous. The CDR3 covers 13 residues. The germline V gene encodes CDR1 SQVTM and CDR2 ANQGSEA. The V end lost 1 base, the J end lost 1 base, and 8 bases lay between the germline ends. The CDR3 sequence: CSVEGSRSYEQYF. CDR3 in DNA: TGCAGCGTTGAAGGTTCTAGGTCCTACGAGCAGTACTTC.

Turning to this clone: Within the sample, other DNA sequences also encode this same CDR3. V is TRBV7-9 and J is TRBJ2-7; D is possibly TRBD1 (6 bases). Germline lookup yields CDR1 SEHNR and CDR2 FQNEAQ (reference sequence). V lost 1 base to trimming and J lost 4 bases, with 8 bases between them. There are 13 residues in the CDR3. This CDR3 is CASSLGTGYEQYF. In nucleotides, the CDR3 is TGTGCCAGCAGCTTAGGTACAGGGTACGAGCAGTACTTC.

The chain employs TRBV10-3 and TRBJ2-7; 11 positions match TRBD1. This CDR3 region has 15 residues. Germline V lookup: CDR1 ENHRY, CDR2 SYGVKD. V shed 5 bases, J shed 2 bases, and the junction held 5 bases outside the gene matches. CDR3 DNA sequence: TGTGCCATCAGTAGGACAGGGGGCGCCGCCTACGAGCAGTACTTC. It codes for CAISRTGGAAYEQYF.